This TCR beta chain was sequenced in a study of cytomegalovirus exposure and HLA in healthy donors. Study observations and caveats: The Asian-associated ancestry cluster reportedly had fewer N-insertions than the approximately 610-donor mean in a later analysis. V segments that were indistinguishable, TRBV6-2 and TRBV6-3 among them, were omitted from analysis.

On this clone: What it recognizes is unknown.

PCR used 60 Vbeta primers and 13 Jbeta primers. TCRdb keeps only in-frame clones here, not all; method: immunoSEQ multiplex PCR. The repertoire holds about 190,000 clones, with 80% to 85% as singletons. This CDR3 comprises 16 residues. Germline assignment: CDR1 SGHTA and CDR2 FQGTGA. The V end was cut by 4 bases, the J end by 7 bases, with 22 bases between. What was sequenced was PBMCs. The source is a boy aged 5-17 years in good health and CMV-seronegative. This rearrangement joins TRBV7-3 to TRBJ2-5, with D tentatively TRBD2 (6 bases). Written as DNA, the CDR3 is TGTGCCAGCAGCTCCCTATCCGGGACTGAGTCGGGGACCCAGTACTTC. Its protein is CASSSLSGTESGTQYF.